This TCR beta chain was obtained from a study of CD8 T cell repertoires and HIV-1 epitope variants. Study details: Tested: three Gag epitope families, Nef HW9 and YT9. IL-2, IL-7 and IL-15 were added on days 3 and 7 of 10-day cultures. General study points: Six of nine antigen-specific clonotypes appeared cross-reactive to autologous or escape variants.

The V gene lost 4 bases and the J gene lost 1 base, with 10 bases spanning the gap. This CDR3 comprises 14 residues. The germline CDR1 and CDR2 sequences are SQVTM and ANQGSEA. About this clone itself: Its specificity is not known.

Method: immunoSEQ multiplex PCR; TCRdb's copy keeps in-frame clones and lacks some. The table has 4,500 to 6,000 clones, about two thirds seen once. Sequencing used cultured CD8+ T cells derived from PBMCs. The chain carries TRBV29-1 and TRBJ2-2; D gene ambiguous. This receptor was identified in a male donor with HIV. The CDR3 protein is CSVGTEMNTGELFF. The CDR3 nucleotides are TGCAGCGTTGGGACGGAGATGAACACCGGGGAGCTGTTTTTT.